A single T cell receptor (beta chain) is shown here with its context. This entry is derived from a study of cytomegalovirus exposure and HLA in healthy donors. The CDR3 runs 16 residues. CDR1 and CDR2 from the germline V gene are SGHVS and FQNEAQ. Trimming cost V 1 base and J 7 bases; bases outside gene matches: 8. Primers for the PCR totalled 60 Vbeta and 13 Jbeta. TCRdb keeps only in-frame clones here, not all; method: immunoSEQ multiplex PCR. The table records some 38,000 clones, 60% to 75% of them present only once. Sequencing used PBMCs. This TCR derives from a man aged 40-50 years in good health and CMV-seronegative. The chain couples TRBV7-8 to TRBJ1-2; 11 positions agree with TRBD1. The CDR3: CASSLGGSDRGPGYTF. The CDR3, as DNA: TGTGCCAGCAGCTTAGGGGGGTCGGACAGGGGGCCTGGCTACACCTTC.